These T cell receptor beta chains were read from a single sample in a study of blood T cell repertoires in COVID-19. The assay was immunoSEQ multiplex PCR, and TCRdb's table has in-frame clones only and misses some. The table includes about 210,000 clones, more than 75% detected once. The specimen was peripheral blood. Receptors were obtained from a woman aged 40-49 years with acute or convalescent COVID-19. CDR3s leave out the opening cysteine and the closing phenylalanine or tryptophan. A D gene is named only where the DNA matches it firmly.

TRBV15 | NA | ATSLRHQNIQY
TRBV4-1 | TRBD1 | ASSQPDRVPETQY
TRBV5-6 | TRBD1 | ASSSGQAHNEQF
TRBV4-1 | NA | ASSQGGVQYGYT
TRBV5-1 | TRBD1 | ASTRDRVGNEQY
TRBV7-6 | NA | ASSFTSSTGAF
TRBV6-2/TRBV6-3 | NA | ASSADSYEQY
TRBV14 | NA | ASSFFGGEQF
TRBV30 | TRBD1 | AWSVQTGGNQPQH
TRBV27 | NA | ASSFEPRETQY
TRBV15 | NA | ATSGRLGAQKTQY
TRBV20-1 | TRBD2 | SASAWTSGSTDTQY
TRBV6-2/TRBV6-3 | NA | ASSFGTIKTGELF
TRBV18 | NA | ASSPWGGDEQY
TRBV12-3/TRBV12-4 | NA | ASSLGRQIEQY
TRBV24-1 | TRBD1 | ATRTQGKDGNTIY
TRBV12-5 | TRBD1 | ASGDDRTGSLPDNQPQH
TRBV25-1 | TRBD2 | ASSEERTSGSYNEQF
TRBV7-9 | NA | ASSLSQGPNEKLF